This TCR beta chain derives from a study of ipilimumab plus nivolumab after autologous stem cell transplantation. Study-wide results and limits: TCR repertoire, Treg phenotype and gut microbiota reportedly support more study of this approach.

The repertoire was sequenced with immunoSEQ multiplex PCR; TCRdb's copy has only in-frame clones and lacks some. The profile shows 35,000 to 50,000 clones, roughly 88% of them singletons. On this clone itself: Its antigen remains unknown.

CDR3 length equals 15 residues. CDR1 is SNHLY, CDR2 FYNNEI, per germline. V was clipped by 5 bases and J by 8 bases; unmatched bases: 10. The sequenced sample was PBMCs, obtained in a trial of ipilimumab plus nivolumab as post-transplant consolidation. The genes are TRBV2 and TRBJ2-1; 9 bases are a match to TRBD2. The clonotype comes from a male donor with multiple myeloma. The CDR3: CASSIQTSGVHEQFF. As DNA, the CDR3 is TGTGCCAGCAGTATACAGACTAGCGGCGTGCATGAGCAGTTCTTC.